The next 29 T cell receptor beta chains were all read from a single sample in a study of metastatic and nonmetastatic thyroid tumors. Thyroid surgery had not been preceded by any treatment in any patient. Via MiXCR, TCRdb re-called the PCR reads. Of 27,000 or so clones detected, roughly 14% appear once; the ten largest clones hold 15% to 18%. The sequencing input was blood. The receptor set was obtained from a male donor with papillary thyroid cancer or a benign thyroid nodule (not recorded which). Some clones in this sample may be carry-over from other donors' samples.

The sample holds many counts of this clone. DNA for the CDR3: TGCAGTGCGATAGTATCCCTACTAGCAAACACAGATACGCAGTATTTT. This sequence encodes CSAIVSLLANTDTQYF. The chain employs TRBV20-1 and TRBJ2-3; possibly TRBD2 for D (6 bases). The CDR3 covers 16 residues. Germline CDR1 is DFQATT and CDR2 is SNEGSKA (reference sequence). The ends were cut back, 6 bases at V and 2 bases at J, with 21 bases in the middle.

By share, this clone ranks as medium-sized (0.01 to 0.1%). The V call is TRBV6-1, the J call TRBJ1-6, with D possibly being TRBD1 (6 bases). The CDR3 totals 16 residues. V gave up 6 bases and J gave up 5 bases, with 17 bases separating them. From germline, CDR1 is MNHNS and CDR2 SASEGT. The CDR3: CASSSGDTRHNSPLHF. The CDR3 DNA reads TGTGCCAGCAGCTCAGGGGACACTCGGCATAATTCACCCCTCCACTTT.

This clone occurred a few times. This chain joins TRBV6-2 or TRBV6-3 and TRBJ2-2, with 11 bases that match TRBD2. The length of the CDR3 is 14 residues. V shed 6 bases and J 3 bases; nucleotides not matched to a gene: 0. Germline CDR1 reads MNHEY; CDR2 reads SVGEGT. This chain's CDR3 is CASRGLADTGELFF. The CDR3 bases are TGTGCCAGCAGGGGACTAGCGGACACCGGGGAGCTGTTTTTT.

Many counts were recorded for this clone. The J gene is TRBJ1-2, the V gene TRBV6-1, with D unresolved. This CDR3 region has 15 residues. V was shortened by 5 bases and J by 3 bases, with 16 bases between the two germline ends. The V gene's germline CDR1 is MNHNS and CDR2 SASEGT. In DNA form, the CDR3 reads TGTGCCAGCAGTCCCGGTAACCCGAGGGACTATGGCTACACCTTC. This translates into CASSPGNPRDYGYTF.

This clone was detected ten times or more. The chain is built from TRBV5-6 and TRBJ1-1; D is unresolved. CDR3 length: 17 amino acids. V lost 0 bases and J lost 1, with 16 bases in between. Germline CDR1 and CDR2: SGHDT and YYEEEE. The CDR3 nucleotides are TGTGCCAGCAGCTTGGCCGTTTCCGGTGCCAGGAACACTGAAGCTTTCTTT. Its translation: CASSLAVSGARNTEAFF.

This clone has at least ten counts. The gene calls are TRBV6-1 and TRBJ1-4; D ambiguous. The V end lost 5 bases, the J end lost 0 bases, and 10 bases lay between the germline ends. This CDR3 is built from 15 residues. Germline V lookup: CDR1 MNHNS, CDR2 SASEGT. CDR3 DNA sequence: TGTGCCAGCAGTTCCCCGGAGGCAACTAATGAAAAACTGTTTTTT. Translating it yields CASSSPEATNEKLFF.

This clone was seen more than once but under ten times. The gene calls are TRBV19 and TRBJ1-2; D ambiguous. The germline V gene encodes CDR1 LNHDA and CDR2 SQIVND (reference sequence). The CDR3 totals 14 residues. The germline V and J ends were trimmed by 5 bases and 2 bases, with 12 bases remaining between them. The CDR3 DNA sequence: TGTGCCAGTAGTCGCGACGGTATGAACTATGGCTACACCTTC. This codes for CASSRDGMNYGYTF.

This clone was detected ten times or more. The chain joins TRBV27 to TRBJ1-2; D not resolved. Germline-derived CDR1 and CDR2 are MNHEY and SMNVEV (reference sequence). This CDR3 is built from 13 residues. The V gene lost 0 bases and the J gene lost 7 bases, with 9 bases spanning the gap. DNA of the CDR3: TGTGCCAGCAGTTTATCTCCCCGAAGTGGCTACACCTTC. It yields the protein CASSLSPRSGYTF.

This clone occurred many times. The chain combines TRBV6-1 with TRBJ2-3; TRBD2 matches 11 bases. The CDR3 sequence is 15 residues long. J lost 4 bases, V lost 5 bases, and 5 bases had no gene match. Germline-derived CDR1 and CDR2 are MNHNS and SASEGT. CDR3 region: CASSNSGGAPDTQYF. The CDR3 region has the DNA TGTGCCAGCAGTAATAGCGGGGGGGCCCCAGATACGCAGTATTTT.

The V and J genes are TRBV30 and TRBJ2-6; a possible D gene is TRBD2 (6 bases). CDR1 and CDR2 from the germline V gene are GTSNPN and SVGIG (reference sequence). Trimming cost V 1 base and J 1 base, with 14 bases left between them. The CDR3 consists of 17 residues. The CDR3 sequence is CAWSAAGLGSGANVLTF. The CDR3 DNA is TGTGCCTGGAGTGCAGCGGGCTTAGGGTCTGGGGCCAACGTCCTGACTTTC.

This clone was seen at least ten times. J is TRBJ2-7 and V is TRBV28; D perhaps matches TRBD2 (6 bases). Germline V CDR1 and CDR2: MDHEN, SYDVKM. The V gene lost 4 bases and the J gene lost 4 bases, with 17 bases spanning the gap. The CDR3 sequence is 15 residues long. This CDR3 reads CASSSHSGNPYEQYF. The CDR3 region has the DNA TGTGCCAGCAGTTCCCATAGCGGAAATCCATACGAGCAGTACTTC. Full variable domain (rest looked up from reference TRBV28 and TRBJ2-7): DVKVTQSSRYLVKRTGEKVFLECVQDMDHENMFWYRQDPGLGLRLIYFSYDVKMKEKGDIPEGYSVSREKKERFSLILESASTNQTSMYLCASSSHSGNPYEQYFGPGTRLTVT.

This clone occurred many times. The chain employs TRBV7-9 and TRBJ1-2; 7 positions agree with TRBD1. V gave up 3 bases and J gave up 4 bases; unmatched junction bases: 8. This CDR3 region has 15 residues. Germline V gene sequence: CDR1 SEHNR, CDR2 FQNEAQ (reference sequence). The CDR3 nucleotides read TGTGCCAGCAGCTTCGCAGGGGGGAGCGGCTATGGCTACACCTTC. It yields the protein CASSFAGGSGYGYTF.

This clone has ten or more counts. The rearrangement links TRBV5-4 to TRBJ2-3, with 8 nucleotides matching TRBD2. V shed 4 bases, J shed 5 bases, and the junction held 9 bases outside the gene matches. The CDR3 extends over 15 amino acids. The germline V gene has CDR1 SGHNT and CDR2 YYREEE (reference sequence). The CDR3 DNA follows: TGTGCCAGCAGCCCCTACGGGGGGGGGAGAGATACGCAGTATTTT. Residues: CASSPYGGGRDTQYF.

The gene calls are TRBV5-8 and TRBJ1-2; TRBD1 agrees at 7 bases. CDR3 length: 14 amino acids. V shed 0 bases and J 4 bases; nucleotides not matched to a gene: 3. The V gene's germline CDR1 is SGHTS and CDR2 YDEGEE. The CDR3 is CASSLGDSRYGYTF. CDR3 sequence (DNA): TGTGCCAGCAGCTTGGGGGACAGTCGCTATGGCTACACCTTC.

V is TRBV2 and J is TRBJ2-1; D unclear. In germline, CDR1 is SNHLY, CDR2 FYNNEI. Trimming pared 5 bases from V and 11 bases from J, leaving 10 bases between. This CDR3 is 11 amino acids long. DNA for the CDR3: TGTGCCAGCAGTTGTGGATATAAGCAGTTCTTC. The encoded protein is CASSCGYKQFF.

This clone appeared many times. CDR3 residues: CASSQNMAFF. The CDR3 nucleotides are TGCGCCAGCAGCCAGAACATGGCTTTCTTT. V usage is TRBV4-1 and J usage is TRBJ1-1; no definite D call. Germline lookup yields CDR1 MGHRA and CDR2 YSYEKL. The CDR3 is 10 amino acids. V gave up 3 bases and J gave up 11 bases, with 7 bases separating them.

This clone has at least ten counts. This chain connects TRBV12-3 or TRBV12-4 to TRBJ1-1; 8 nucleotides match TRBD1. J was trimmed by 1 base and V by 4 bases; bases with no gene match: 5. This CDR3 is 15 amino acids long. CDR3 protein: CASSYWDRQNTEAFF. The CDR3 DNA is TGTGCCAGCAGTTACTGGGACAGGCAGAACACTGAAGCTTTCTTT.

This clone was seen many times. This sequence joins TRBV29-1 and TRBJ2-7, with D possibly being TRBD1 or TRBD2 (6 bases each). The CDR3 consists of 15 residues. The ends were cut back, 5 bases at V and 3 bases at J, with 20 bases in the middle. Germline V gene sequence: CDR1 SQVTM, CDR2 ANQGSEA. CDR3 residues: CSVPAGGGSGYEQYF. The CDR3 DNA follows: TGCAGCGTTCCCGCCGGAGGGGGATCGGGCTACGAGCAGTACTTC.

This chain connects TRBV11-2 to TRBJ2-4, with 7 nucleotides matching TRBD2. The CDR3 is 18 residues long. V lost 5 bases to trimming and J lost 6 bases; unmatched junction nucleotides: 19. From germline, CDR1 is SGHAT and CDR2 FQNNGV. CDR3 region: CASSPGTPREGGGNIQYF. The CDR3 DNA reads as TGTGCCAGCAGCCCAGGTACTCCGAGGGAGGGCGGGGGAAACATTCAGTACTTC.

This clone was detected many times. The chain has TRBV19 and TRBJ1-2; D remains ambiguous. The CDR3 spans 14 residues. The ends were cut back, 1 base at V and 6 bases at J, with 12 bases in the middle. Per germline, CDR1 LNHDA and CDR2 SQIVND (reference sequence). CDR3 region: CASSIGSHRNGYTF. CDR3 nucleotides: TGTGCCAGTAGTATAGGATCCCATAGGAATGGCTACACCTTC.

This clone was seen ten or more times. The rearrangement links TRBV6-2 or TRBV6-3 to TRBJ2-5; TRBD1 might be the D (6 bases). The CDR3 spans 15 residues. Trimming took off 2 bases at V and 2 bases at J, with 12 bases between the two ends. Germline lookup yields CDR1 MNHEY and CDR2 SVGEGT. CDR3 in DNA: TGTGCCAGCAGTTACCCGGGGCAGGGGCAAGAGACCCAGTACTTC. Its translation is CASSYPGQGQETQYF.

This clone was counted many times. V and J are TRBV5-5 and TRBJ2-5, with TRBD1 as a possible D gene (6 bases). Trimming removed 0 bases at V and 0 bases at J, with 9 bases between. Per the germline V gene, CDR1 is SGHKS and CDR2 is YYEKEE (reference sequence). CDR3 length: 15 residues. Here the CDR3 reads CASSLVWDNQETQYF. The CDR3 nucleotides are TGTGCCAGCAGCTTGGTTTGGGACAACCAAGAGACCCAGTACTTC. Based on the CDR3 plus reference TRBV5-5 and TRBJ2-5, the full variable domain is DAGVTQSPTHLIKTRGQQVTLRCSPISGHKSVSWYQQVLGQGPQFIFQYYEKEERGRGNFPDRFSARQFPNYSSELNVNALLLGDSALYLCASSLVWDNQETQYFGPGTRLLVL.

This clone has at least ten counts. This chain links TRBV6-1 with TRBJ1-3; D gene uncertain. V was trimmed by 6 bases and J by 0 bases, leaving 12 bases between them. Germline CDR1 MNHNS, CDR2 SASEGT. The CDR3 loop spans 15 amino acids. This CDR3 reads CASSLDGYSGNTIYF. The CDR3, as DNA: TGTGCCAGCAGCTTGGACGGCTACTCTGGAAACACCATATATTTT.

On this clone itself: At one of its ends the junction is not consistent with the germline gene, which may arise from a read error. CDR3 loop: CVSIQDRGGPYEQYF. As DNA, the CDR3 is TGTGTCAGCATCCAAGATCGGGGCGGACCCTACGAGCAGTACTTC. This sequence joins TRBV4-2 and TRBJ2-7; D tentatively fits TRBD1 or TRBD2 (5 bases each). Germline V gene lookup returns CDR1 LGHNA and CDR2 YNFKEQ. The CDR3 runs to 15 residues.

This clone appeared many times. One end of the junction does not line up with germline, which may come from a read error. The chain links TRBV5-1 to TRBJ2-7; the match to TRBD2 covers 8 bases. The CDR3 contains 14 residues. Germline CDR1 is SGHRS and CDR2 is YFSETQ. The CDR3 DNA is TGCGCCGGCAGCCCCGGGGGGGGGTCCTACGAGCAGTACTTC. This translates into CAGSPGGGSYEQYF. Drawing the rest from reference TRBV5-1 and TRBJ2-7, the complete variable domain is KAGVTQTPRYLIKTRGQQVTLSCSPISGHRSVSWYQQTPGQGLQFLFEYFSETQRNKGNFPGRFSGRQFSNSRSEMNVSTLELGDSALYLCAGSPGGGSYEQYFGPGTRLTVT.

This clone has ten or more counts. V is TRBV27 and J is TRBJ2-5; 8 positions match TRBD2. Germline V gene data show CDR1 as MNHEY and CDR2 as SMNVEV (reference sequence). The ends lost 6 bases at V and 1 base at J; junction bases unmatched: 7. The CDR3 runs to 15 residues. The CDR3 nucleotides are TGTGCCAGCAGATCTCGGGGGGGGGCCCAAGAGACCCAGTACTTC. It translates to CASRSRGGAQETQYF.

The chain carries TRBV18 and TRBJ1-1; no reliable D call. The CDR3 runs to 16 residues. Germline V gene lookup returns CDR1 KGHSH and CDR2 LQKENI. V shed 5 bases and J shed 0 bases, with 16 bases lying between them. The CDR3 DNA follows: TGTGCCAGCTCATACCTTGCGAAAAATGTGAACACTGAAGCTTTCTTT. Amino acid sequence: CASSYLAKNVNTEAFF.

In this sample, this clone turned up many times. This chain uses TRBV6-1 with TRBJ1-4, with TRBD1 as a possible D gene (5 bases). V was clipped by 6 bases and J by 10 bases, with 21 bases between them. There are 15 residues in the CDR3. Looked up from germline, CDR1 is MNHNS and CDR2 is SASEGT. The CDR3 DNA sequence: TGTGCCAGCAGGGACGTAGAACAGGATTCGGGAAAACTGTTTTTT. Its protein product is CASRDVEQDSGKLFF.

In its sample, this clone was seen many times. The genes are TRBV7-2 and TRBJ2-7; D gene ambiguous. Germline V CDR1 and CDR2: SGHTA, FQGNSA. V dropped 1 base and J dropped 6 bases, with 13 bases sitting between them. CDR3 length equals 14 residues. In DNA form, the CDR3 reads TGTGCCAGCAGCTTAGGGACGAGCCTCCCCGAGCAGTACTTC. Translation: CASSLGTSLPEQYF. The full variable domain, in which reference TRBV7-2 and TRBJ2-7 provide the parts outside the CDR3, is GAGVSQSPSNKVTEKGKDVELRCDPISGHTALYWYRQSLGQGLEFLIYFQGNSAPDKSGLPSDRFSAERTGGSVSTLTIQRTQQEDSAVYLCASSLGTSLPEQYFGPGTRLTVT.